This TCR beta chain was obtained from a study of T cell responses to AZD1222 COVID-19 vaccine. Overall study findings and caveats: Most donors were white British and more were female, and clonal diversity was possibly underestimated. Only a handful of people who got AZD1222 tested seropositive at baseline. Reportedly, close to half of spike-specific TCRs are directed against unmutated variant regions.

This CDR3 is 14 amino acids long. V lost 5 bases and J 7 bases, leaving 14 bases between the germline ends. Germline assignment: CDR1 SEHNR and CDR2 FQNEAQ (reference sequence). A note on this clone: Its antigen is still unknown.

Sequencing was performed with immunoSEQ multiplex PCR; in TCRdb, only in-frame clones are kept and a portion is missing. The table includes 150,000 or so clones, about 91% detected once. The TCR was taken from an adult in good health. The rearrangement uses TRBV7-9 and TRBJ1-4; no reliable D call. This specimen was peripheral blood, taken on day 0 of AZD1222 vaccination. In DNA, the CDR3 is TGTGCCAGCAGCCCCCGGTCTTCGAGTGAAAAACTGTTTTTT. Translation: CASSPRSSSEKLFF. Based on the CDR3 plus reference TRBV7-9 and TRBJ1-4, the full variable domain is DTGVSQNPRHKITKRGQNVTFRCDPISEHNRLYWYRQTLGQGPEFLTYFQNEAQLEKSRLLSDRFSAERPKGSFSTLEIQRTEQGDSAMYLCASSPRSSSEKLFFGSGTQLSVL.